One sample yielded the 9 T cell receptor beta chains listed below, sequenced in a study of OX40 agonist ivuxolimab in advanced cancers. The data were produced by immunoSEQ multiplex PCR, yet TCRdb's version contains in-frame clones alone and is incomplete. The data contain around 21,000 clones, 80% to 90% of them singletons. The source material was CD4+ or CD8+ T cells sorted from blood, sampled in a trial of the OX40 agonist ivuxolimab. The origin of the receptors is an adult with an advanced solid tumor such as melanoma, head and neck, liver or kidney cancer.

The genes are TRBV11-1 and TRBJ2-7, with TRBD2 matching over 9 bases. This CDR3 region has 14 residues. Germline V lookup: CDR1 SGHAT, CDR2 FQDESV (reference sequence). V trimming: 5 bases; J trimming: 6 bases; junction bases outside the gene matches: 8. The CDR3 is CASSRAGGTREQYF. The CDR3, as DNA: TGTGCCAGCAGCCGAGCGGGAGGAACACGCGAGCAGTACTTC.

The chain is built from TRBV7-2 and TRBJ2-1; TRBD2 agrees at 14 bases. The CDR3 is made up of 17 amino acids. The germline CDR1 and CDR2 sequences are SGHTA and FQGNSA. Losses at the gene ends were 5 bases for V and 2 bases for J; bases not matched to a gene: 5. CDR3 nucleotide sequence: TGTGCCAGCAGCCCCCGACTAGCGGGAGGGGCCTACAATGAGCAGTTCTTC. It encodes CASSPRLAGGAYNEQFF.

V gene TRBV9 combines with J gene TRBJ2-1; tentatively, D is TRBD1 (5 bases). The germline V gene has CDR1 SGDLS and CDR2 YYNGEE. The CDR3 contains 17 residues. The germline V and J ends were trimmed by 4 bases and 1 base, with 18 bases remaining between them. The CDR3 DNA follows: TGTGCCAGCAGCCCCCAGGGATTAGGTACGTCCTACAATGAGCAGTTCTTC. It yields the protein CASSPQGLGTSYNEQFF.

A single count supports this clone. The chain recombines TRBV7-9 with TRBJ2-1; 8 bases are a match to TRBD2. The CDR3 is made up of 15 amino acids. Germline V gene data show CDR1 as SEHNR and CDR2 as FQNEAQ (reference sequence). After removal of 2 bases from V and 8 bases from J, the junction contained 8 bases not matched to a gene. The DNA of the CDR3 is TGTGCCAGCAGCTTAAGTGAGCGGGAGTGGGATGAGCAGTTCTTC. Translation gives CASSLSEREWDEQFF.

V usage is TRBV27 and J usage is TRBJ2-5, with D tentatively TRBD1 (5 bases). Germline V gene lookup returns CDR1 MNHEY and CDR2 SMNVEV (reference sequence). Between the trimmed V and J ends, which lost 5 bases and 5 bases, there was a span of 12 bases. The CDR3 contains 13 residues. The CDR3 DNA is TGTGCCAGCAGTCGTCCAGGGCGGGAGACCCAGTACTTC. Translated, it gives CASSRPGRETQYF.

The chain carries TRBV9 and TRBJ1-1; possible D gene TRBD1, 5 bases. The CDR3 runs 13 residues. Germline CDR1 and CDR2: SGDLS and YYNGEE. Trimming cost V 4 bases and J 8 bases, with 15 bases left between them. The CDR3 nucleotides read TGTGCCAGCAGCTCCCGTGGGAGGGGCGAAGCTTTCTTT. It specifies CASSSRGRGEAFF.

The chain couples TRBV28 to TRBJ2-3; D remains ambiguous. Germline V lookup: CDR1 MDHEN, CDR2 SYDVKM. The germline V and J ends were trimmed by 10 bases and 0 bases, with 14 bases remaining between them. The CDR3 is 14 residues long. CDR3 coding DNA: TGTGCCACCTCGACCCGATCTAGCACAGATACGCAGTATTTT. Protein: CATSTRSSTDTQYF. The whole variable domain, remainder taken from reference TRBV28 and TRBJ2-3, is DVKVTQSSRYLVKRTGEKVFLECVQDMDHENMFWYRQDPGLGLRLIYFSYDVKMKEKGDIPEGYSVSREKKERFSLILESASTNQTSMYLCATSTRSSTDTQYFGPGTRLTVL.

The chain is built from TRBV27 and TRBJ1-5, with 8 positions matching TRBD1. Germline loops: CDR1 MNHEY, CDR2 SMNVEV (reference sequence). J gave up 5 bases and V 7 bases, and 10 bases lay outside the gene matches. The CDR3 loop spans 15 amino acids. This chain's CDR3 is CASKDRDGAHQPQHF. CDR3 DNA: TGTGCCAGCAAGGACAGGGACGGTGCTCATCAGCCCCAGCATTTT.

The genes are TRBV6-1 and TRBJ2-7; TRBD1 agrees at 7 bases. The ends lost 6 bases at V and 2 bases at J; junction bases unmatched: 10. The CDR3 runs 15 residues. The germline CDR1 and CDR2 sequences are MNHNS and SASEGT. The DNA of the CDR3 is TGTGCCAGCAGCCAAGACCGGGACAGAACCTACGAGCAGTACTTC. This sequence encodes CASSQDRDRTYEQYF.